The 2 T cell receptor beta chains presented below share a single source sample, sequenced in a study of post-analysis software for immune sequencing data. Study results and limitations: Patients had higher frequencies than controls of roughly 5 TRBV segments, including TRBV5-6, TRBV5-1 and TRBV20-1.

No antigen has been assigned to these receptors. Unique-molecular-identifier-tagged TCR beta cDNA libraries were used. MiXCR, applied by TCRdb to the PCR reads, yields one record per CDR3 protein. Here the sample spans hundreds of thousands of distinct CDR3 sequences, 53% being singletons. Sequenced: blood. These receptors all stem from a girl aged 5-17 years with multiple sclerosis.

CDR3 protein: CASAGISGSSYEQYF. The CDR3 DNA follows: TGTGCCAGCGCCGGGATTAGCGGGAGCTCCTACGAGCAGTACTTC. The rearrangement uses TRBV2 and TRBJ2-7, with 9 positions matching TRBD2. The V segment lost 8 bases and the J segment 0 bases; nucleotides outside the gene matches: 8. Germline values: CDR1 SNHLY, CDR2 FYNNEI. This CDR3 contains 15 residues.

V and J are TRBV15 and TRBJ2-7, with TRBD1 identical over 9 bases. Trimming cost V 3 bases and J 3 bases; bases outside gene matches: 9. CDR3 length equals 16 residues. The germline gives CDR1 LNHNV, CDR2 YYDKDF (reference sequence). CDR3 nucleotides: TGTGCCACCAGCAGCCTCCGGGACAGGGATGTCTACGAGCAGTACTTC. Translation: CATSSLRDRDVYEQYF.